This is a list of T cell receptor beta chains from one sample in a study of molecular identifiers for immune sequencing clone quantification. TCRdb re-called the PCR reads through MiXCR, storing one row per CDR3 protein. Among about 640,000 distinct CDR3 sequences listed, about 20% were seen once. Sequencing was performed on naive CD8+ T cells from blood, with Jurkat cell RNA spiked in. The receptor source for this set is a human donor in good health. Some libraries in this study had Jurkat cell RNA spiked in. Both conserved end residues are part of each CDR3.

>TRBV7-9|TRBJ2-5|16
CASSLLGQGGQETQYF
>TRBV7-9|TRBJ2-5|14
CASSLEHGRETQYF
>TRBV5-6|TRBJ2-2|15
CASSNSGTWTGELFF
>TRBV30|TRBJ2-1|14
CAWSSPVAYNEQFF
>TRBV7-9|TRBJ1-2|15
CASSSTGTVNYGYTF
>TRBV27|TRBJ2-7|14
CASSLYRQGYKQYF
>TRBV3-1|TRBJ2-3|15
CASSQDGGHTDTQYF
>TRBV20-1|TRBJ2-3|14
CSARDYGTTDTQYF
>TRBV7-9|TRBJ1-1|14
CASSRDRGWPEAFF
>TRBV2|TRBJ1-5|19
CASSTQQGGAEISNQPQHF
>TRBV25-1|TRBJ2-7|15
CTSSELRQGSYEQYF
>TRBV30|TRBJ1-1|13
CAWRAELNTEAFF
>TRBV14|TRBJ2-3|17
CASSHLPLGTSTDTQYF
>TRBV18|TRBJ2-7|15
CASSPPGGAPVGQYF
>TRBV5-4|TRBJ2-3|14
CASSFSGYTDTQYF
>TRBV6-6|TRBJ2-7|15
CASNRALGFDYEQYF
>TRBV12-3/TRBV12-4|TRBJ2-3|19
CASSPGLAGGVRGTDTQYF
>TRBV28|TRBJ1-1|13
CASSFFTPDEAFF
>TRBV4-1|TRBJ1-2|15
CASSQVQGLGYGYTF
>TRBV7-2|TRBJ2-7|16
CASSAGSAGGIYEQYF
>TRBV5-1|TRBJ1-5|16
CASSLGYGSLDQPQHF
>TRBV7-2|TRBJ2-2|19
CASSLASYRVRAGTGELFF
>TRBV12-3/TRBV12-4|TRBJ1-1|13
CASSFFPNTEAFF
>TRBV12-3/TRBV12-4|TRBJ2-5|14
CASSSLGGAETQYF
>TRBV15|TRBJ2-7|14
CATSRDRSSYEQYF